The source of this TCR beta chain is a study of control samples from healthy donors and cancer patients. There are 14 residues in the CDR3. With 4 bases removed from V and 5 bases from J, the gap between germline ends came to 14 bases. The germline V gene has CDR1 SGHDN and CDR2 FVKESK. TCRdb keeps only in-frame clones here, not all; method: immunoSEQ multiplex PCR. The data contain roughly 100,000 clones, about 80% of them seen just once; the ten biggest clones take up less than 15%. This clone came up once. This chain joins TRBV14 and TRBJ1-1; a possible D gene is TRBD1 (5 bases). Sequencing used blood. This clonotype was obtained from a woman between 45 and 65 years old in good health. CDR3 sequence: CASSPVGGVTEAFF. The CDR3 coding sequence is TGTGCCAGCAGCCCCGTTGGAGGGGTGACTGAAGCTTTCTTT.